Each of the 16 T cell receptor beta chains below was sequenced from the same sample in a study of beta chain features in type 1 diabetes. Expressed TCRB transcripts were sequenced, since all the RNA that had been isolated was reverse transcribed. Data came from immunoSEQ multiplex PCR; TCRdb stores just in-frame clones and leaves some out. The sample comprises some 330,000 clones, approximately 11% of which are singletons, and 0.015% rests with the top ten. The source material was naive CD4+ T cells from blood. The origin of the receptors is a woman in her twenties or thirties in good health.

In this sample, this clone turned up a few times. The rearrangement joins TRBV9 to TRBJ2-3; 11 nucleotides align to TRBD2. The germline gives CDR1 SGDLS, CDR2 YYNGEE. CDR3 size: 17 residues. V was pared by 3 bases and J by 3 bases, with 9 bases of the junction left unmatched. CDR3: CASSGWLAGGGTDTQYF. In DNA form, the CDR3 reads TGTGCCAGCAGCGGCTGGCTAGCGGGAGGCGGGACAGATACGCAGTATTTT.

The rearrangement links TRBV28 to TRBJ1-1, with a weak D call TRBD1 (6 bases). The CDR3 is made up of 12 amino acids. Germline V CDR1 and CDR2: MDHEN, SYDVKM. The ends were cut back, 1 base at V and 10 bases at J, with 10 bases in the middle. The CDR3 coding sequence is TGTGCCAGCAGTTTATTCGGGACAAGAGCTTTCTTT. It yields the protein CASSLFGTRAFF.

In this sample, this clone turned up a few times. The V and J genes are TRBV29-1 and TRBJ2-1, with 9 bases that match TRBD1. This CDR3 is built from 17 residues. Trimming took 2 bases from V and 5 from J; bases not matched to a gene: 13. From germline, CDR1 is SQVTM and CDR2 ANQGSEA. The CDR3 loop is CSVERFGTGIGNNEQFF. As DNA, the CDR3 is TGCAGCGTTGAAAGGTTTGGGACAGGGATAGGGAACAATGAGCAGTTCTTC.

The rearrangement links TRBV15 to TRBJ1-4, with a weak D call TRBD1 (6 bases). V was clipped by 0 bases and J by 8 bases, with 16 bases between them. The length of the CDR3 is 16 residues. Germline loops: CDR1 LNHNV, CDR2 YYDKDF (reference sequence). Here the CDR3 reads CATSREVGGNSEKLFF. The DNA of the CDR3 is TGTGCCACCAGCAGAGAGGTTGGGGGCAATTCAGAAAAACTGTTTTTT.

In nucleotides, the CDR3 is TGTGCCAGCACCAGGACAGGGTCAGATGGCGAGCAGTACTTC. Translation: CASTRTGSDGEQYF. J is TRBJ2-7 and V is TRBV7-9; 8 bases map to TRBD1. Per germline, CDR1 SEHNR and CDR2 FQNEAQ (reference sequence). The V gene end was trimmed by 7 bases and the J gene end by 6 bases; junction bases not matched to a gene: 11. The CDR3 sequence is 14 residues long. Full variable domain (remainder filled in from reference TRBV7-9 and TRBJ2-7): DTGVSQNPRHKITKRGQNVTFRCDPISEHNRLYWYRQTLGQGPEFLTYFQNEAQLEKSRLLSDRFSAERPKGSFSTLEIQRTEQGDSAMYLCASTRTGSDGEQYFGPGTRLTVT.

This clone was detected a few times. This chain joins TRBV5-4 and TRBJ2-1; a possible D gene is TRBD2 (5 bases). Between the trimmed V and J ends, which lost 5 bases and 4 bases, there was a span of 19 bases. This CDR3 contains 16 residues. CDR1 and CDR2 (germline): SGHNT, YYREEE (reference sequence). In DNA form, the CDR3 reads TGTGCCAGCAGTAGTGGAGGTAGGTCACCTTACAATGAGCAGTTCTTC. Its translation: CASSSGGRSPYNEQFF.

This clone was counted a few times. This chain uses TRBV19 with TRBJ1-1; D gene unclear. Trimming left V 6 bases short and J 3 bases short, with 8 bases between. In germline, CDR1 is LNHDA, CDR2 SQIVND (reference sequence). This CDR3 is 12 amino acids long. CDR3 protein: CASSPGHTEAFF. In DNA, the CDR3 is TGTGCCAGTAGCCCAGGTCACACTGAAGCTTTCTTT.

This sequence joins TRBV6-5 and TRBJ2-3; the D is unclear. CDR1 is MNHEY, CDR2 SVGAGI, per germline. This CDR3 region has 14 residues. V lost 2 bases and J 1 base, leaving 7 bases between the germline ends. CDR3 loop: CASSYDPGTDTQYF. The CDR3 DNA is TGTGCCAGCAGTTACGATCCAGGCACAGATACGCAGTATTTT.

This clone was detected a few times. This chain connects TRBV7-8 to TRBJ2-3, with 8 positions matching TRBD1. The V segment lost 5 bases and the J segment 4 bases; nucleotides outside the gene matches: 11. The germline gives CDR1 SGHVS, CDR2 FQNEAQ. The CDR3 contains 16 residues. Written as DNA, the CDR3 is TGTGCCAGCAGCCCAGAGACAGGGGTCGGTCCAGATACGCAGTATTTT. Amino acids: CASSPETGVGPDTQYF.

This clone has a handful of counts. V and J are TRBV28 and TRBJ2-3; possibly TRBD1 for D (6 bases). The V gene's germline CDR1 is MDHEN and CDR2 SYDVKM. The CDR3 is 18 amino acids. The V and J ends lost 4 bases and 1 base respectively, with 21 bases between them. CDR3 loop: CASSYRLRAGAGTDTQYF. The CDR3 nucleotides are TGTGCCAGCAGTTATCGCCTTCGGGCAGGGGCCGGCACAGATACGCAGTATTTT.

The rearrangement uses TRBV2 and TRBJ2-7; 7 nucleotides agree with TRBD1. The CDR3 length is 14 residues. Germline V CDR1 and CDR2: SNHLY, FYNNEI. The V and J ends lost 4 bases and 2 bases, in that order; junction bases with no gene match: 5. The CDR3 sequence: CASSALQGPYEQYF. Here the CDR3 DNA reads TGTGCCAGCAGTGCCCTACAGGGGCCCTACGAGCAGTACTTC.

This chain links TRBV9 with TRBJ2-2, with 11 bases fitting TRBD2. CDR3 length: 16 amino acids. Unmatched junction bases numbered 2, after V lost 3 bases and J lost 1 base. Germline CDR1 is SGDLS and CDR2 is YYNGEE. The CDR3 region has the DNA TGTGCCAGCAGCGGCACTAGCGGGAGGAACACCGGGGAGCTGTTTTTT. It yields the protein CASSGTSGRNTGELFF.

The chain uses TRBV4-1 and TRBJ1-1, with no clear D. There are 10 residues in the CDR3. Trimming took off 2 bases at V and 9 bases at J, with 4 bases between the two ends. Germline CDR1 is MGHRA and CDR2 is YSYEKL. The CDR3 is CASSQSKAFF. The CDR3 bases are TGCGCCAGCAGCCAATCCAAAGCTTTCTTT.

J is TRBJ1-1 and V is TRBV5-1; D might be TRBD1 (5 bases). Per the germline V gene, CDR1 is SGHRS and CDR2 is YFSETQ. The CDR3 totals 15 residues. V gave up 0 bases and J gave up 5 bases, with 14 bases separating them. The CDR3 spells CASSLAWGESTEAFF. The CDR3 region has the DNA TGCGCCAGCAGCTTGGCGTGGGGGGAAAGTACTGAAGCTTTCTTT.

There are a few counts of this clone. Here the CDR3 reads CAWSKTSGETQYF. For the CDR3, the DNA is TGTGCCTGGAGTAAGACTAGTGGGGAGACCCAGTACTTC. The rearrangement uses TRBV30 and TRBJ2-5, with D perhaps matching TRBD2 (6 bases). The CDR3 has 13 amino acids. The V end lost 2 bases, the J end lost 5 bases, and 12 bases lay between the germline ends. Per germline, CDR1 GTSNPN and CDR2 SVGIG (reference sequence).

This clone appeared a few times. The CDR3 region has the DNA TGTGCTAGTGGTTTGGTAGGCAAGACTAGCGGGAGGCCGCTTTACAATGAGCAGTTCTTC. Amino acid sequence: CASGLVGKTSGRPLYNEQFF. The V and J genes are TRBV12-5 and TRBJ2-1, with 13 bases aligning to TRBD2. V lost 0 bases and J lost 4; bases outside the gene matches: 12. This CDR3 has 20 amino acids. Germline lookup yields CDR1 LGHNT and CDR2 FRNRAP.